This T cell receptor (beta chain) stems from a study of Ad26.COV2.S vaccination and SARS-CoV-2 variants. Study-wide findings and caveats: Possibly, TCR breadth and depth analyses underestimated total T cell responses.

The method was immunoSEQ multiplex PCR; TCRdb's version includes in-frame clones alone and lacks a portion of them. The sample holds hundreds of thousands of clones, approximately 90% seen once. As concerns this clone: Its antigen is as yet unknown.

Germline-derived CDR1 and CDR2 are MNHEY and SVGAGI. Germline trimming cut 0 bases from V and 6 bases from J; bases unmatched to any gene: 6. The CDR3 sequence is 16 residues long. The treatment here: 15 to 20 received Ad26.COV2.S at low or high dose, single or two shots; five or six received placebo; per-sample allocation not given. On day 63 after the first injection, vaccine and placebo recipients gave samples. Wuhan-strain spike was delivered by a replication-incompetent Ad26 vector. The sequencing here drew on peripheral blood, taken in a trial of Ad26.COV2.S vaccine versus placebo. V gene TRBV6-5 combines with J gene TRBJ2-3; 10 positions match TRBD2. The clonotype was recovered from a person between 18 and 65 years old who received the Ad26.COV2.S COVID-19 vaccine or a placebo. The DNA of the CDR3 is TGTGCCAGCAGTTACTCCTGGCTAGCGGGGGATGATACGCAGTATTTT. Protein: CASSYSWLAGDDTQYF.